The present TCR beta chain was sequenced within a study of tumor and adjacent non-tumor tissue in lung cancer. The CDR3 consists of 14 residues. Trimming cost V 0 bases and J 6 bases, with 12 bases left between them. Germline V gene lookup returns CDR1 LGHNA and CDR2 YSLEER. The template was RNA from unsorted bulk tissue. This clonotype was detected many times. A modified ARM-PCR protocol with three rounds of nested PCR amplified TCRbeta. Each CDR3 protein gets one entry after TCRdb re-called the multiplex PCR reads with MiXCR. The data show 200,000 to 250,000 distinct CDR3 sequences, 60% to 75% seen once.

What was sequenced was lung tumor tissue. The chain employs TRBV4-3 and TRBJ2-7; D gene ambiguous. The source is a man between 60 and 70 years old with non-small cell lung cancer. CDR3 residues: CASSQDPSQGEQYF. In nucleotides, the CDR3 is TGCGCCAGCAGCCAAGATCCTTCCCAAGGCGAGCAGTACTTC.